Each of the 25 T cell receptor beta chains below was sequenced from the same sample in a study of early T cells in non-severe SARS-CoV-2 infection (dated by TCRdb to the early 2020s). The method was 5' RACE. The instrument given in TCRdb is NextSeq 500. The public sequencing data were trimmed at Q25 with fastp and processed into clonotypes with MiXCR by TCRdb, which kept only in-frame beta chains. Merged by CDR3 protein, the rows form single entries marked with the most common genes and DNA. Here the sample has tens of thousands of distinct CDR3 sequences; less than 20% occur a single time. More than 10% of the sample is in the top ten clones. Sequencing was done on a sample of whole blood. The receptors come from an adult who was a healthcare worker with PCR-confirmed SARS-CoV-2 infection or an uninfected control (not recorded which).

At least ten counts were recorded for this clonotype. The chain employs TRBV19 and TRBJ1-5; D is possibly TRBD1 (6 bases). Germline-derived CDR1 and CDR2 are LNHDA and SQIVND (reference sequence). The length of the CDR3 is 13 residues. V was trimmed by 11 bases and J by 6 bases, leaving 17 bases between them. CDR3 residues: CASSGGQVQPQHF. CDR3 coding DNA: TGTGCCTCCTCGGGGGGGCAGGTTCAGCCCCAGCATTTT.

This clonotype occurred a few times. The rearrangement links TRBV29-1 to TRBJ2-7; D might be TRBD1 (5 bases). CDR3 length equals 14 residues. Trimming shortened V by 4 bases and J by 2 bases, and 15 bases separated the two germline ends. The germline gives CDR1 SQVTM, CDR2 ANQGSEA. CDR3 loop: CSVVGQGGTYEQYF. The DNA for the CDR3 is TGCAGCGTTGTGGGTCAGGGTGGAACCTACGAGCAGTACTTC.

This clonotype showed up just a few times. V usage is TRBV19 and J usage is TRBJ2-3; 8 bases align to TRBD2. After removal of 7 bases from V and 5 bases from J, the junction contained 14 bases not matched to a gene. CDR1 and CDR2 from the germline V gene are LNHDA and SQIVND (reference sequence). The CDR3 runs 16 residues. The CDR3 nucleotides read TGTGCCAGTAAATCCGGGACTAGTGCATCCGGAGATACGCAGTATTTT. Translating it yields CASKSGTSASGDTQYF.

This chain uses TRBV27 with TRBJ1-1, with D possibly TRBD1 on 6 matching bases. Germline CDR1 and CDR2: MNHEY and SMNVEV (reference sequence). CDR3 length: 15 amino acids. V was cut by 4 bases and J by 0 bases, with 12 bases left in between. The chain's CDR3 is CASSSGQWMNTEAFF. In DNA form, the CDR3 reads TGTGCCAGCAGTTCCGGACAGTGGATGAACACTGAAGCTTTCTTT.

This clonotype was observed at least ten times. V is TRBV13 and J is TRBJ1-2, with TRBD1 matching 7 bases. The V gene's germline CDR1 is PRHDT and CDR2 FYEKMQ (reference sequence). This CDR3 comprises 14 residues. J was trimmed by 0 bases and V by 2 bases; bases with no gene match: 0. CDR3 nucleotides: TGTGCCAGCAGCTTAACAGGGGCTAACTATGGCTACACCTTC. Its translation is CASSLTGANYGYTF.

This clonotype has only a few counts. The rearrangement uses TRBV7-6 and TRBJ2-2; perhaps D is TRBD1 or TRBD2 (5 bases each). Per germline, CDR1 SGHVS and CDR2 FNYEAQ. This CDR3 is built from 14 residues. Trimming left V 4 bases short and J 6 bases short, with 12 bases between. The CDR3 sequence is CASSSSQGAGELFF. The CDR3 bases are TGTGCCAGCAGCTCTTCTCAGGGAGCCGGGGAGCTGTTTTTT.

This clonotype was seen repeatedly, ten times or more. The chain recombines TRBV3-1 with TRBJ1-1, with TRBD1 matching 7 bases. The V segment lost 4 bases and the J segment 0 bases; nucleotides outside the gene matches: 5. Germline lookup yields CDR1 LGHDT and CDR2 YNNKEL (reference sequence). CDR3 size: 15 residues. The CDR3 bases are TGTGCCAGCAGCCTCCGGGACAGAGTGAACACTGAAGCTTTCTTT. Protein: CASSLRDRVNTEAFF.

The V call is TRBV12-3 or TRBV12-4, the J call TRBJ2-7; 7 nucleotides align to TRBD1. V shed 5 bases, J shed 5 bases, and the junction held 9 bases outside the gene matches. This CDR3 comprises 14 residues. CDR3 DNA: TGTGCCAGCAGTGGAACAGGGGACGGCCACGAGCAGTACTTC. Translation: CASSGTGDGHEQYF.

The chain employs TRBV12-3 or TRBV12-4 and TRBJ1-1, with TRBD1 matching over 8 bases. Trimming cost V 3 bases and J 4 bases; bases outside gene matches: 1. This CDR3 has 13 amino acids. CDR3 coding DNA: TGTGCCAGCAGTTTCGGACAGGGCACTGAAGCTTTCTTT. Amino acids: CASSFGQGTEAFF.

The chain joins TRBV7-2 to TRBJ2-3, with TRBD1 matching over 9 bases. The CDR3 totals 14 residues. CDR1 is SGHTA, CDR2 FQGNSA, per germline. The V gene end was trimmed by 3 bases and the J gene end by 6 bases; junction bases not matched to a gene: 4. The CDR3: CASSFDRGSDTQYF. DNA for the CDR3: TGTGCCAGCAGCTTTGACAGGGGGTCGGATACGCAGTATTTT.

This clonotype has more than one count but fewer than ten. The chain couples TRBV27 to TRBJ2-7; TRBD2 is a possible D gene (5 bases). CDR3 length equals 14 residues. Trimming cost V 2 bases and J 4 bases, with 12 bases left between them. Germline V lookup: CDR1 MNHEY, CDR2 SMNVEV (reference sequence). The CDR3 region is CASSLRGLVYEQYF. CDR3 nucleotide sequence: TGTGCCAGCAGTTTACGAGGACTCGTGTACGAGCAGTACTTC.

The chain couples TRBV11-2 to TRBJ2-1; 8 bases line up with TRBD1. CDR1 is SGHAT, CDR2 FQNNGV, per germline. The CDR3 consists of 14 residues. V shed 5 bases and J 8 bases; nucleotides not matched to a gene: 8. This CDR3 is CASSTRTGRDEQFF. CDR3 sequence (DNA): TGTGCCAGCAGCACCCGGACAGGGCGCGATGAGCAGTTCTTC.

This clonotype was observed many times. The chain recombines TRBV29-1 with TRBJ2-1; 7 positions match TRBD1. The ends lost 2 bases at V and 4 bases at J; junction bases unmatched: 5. The germline V gene has CDR1 SQVTM and CDR2 ANQGSEA. The CDR3 runs 14 residues. In nucleotides, the CDR3 is TGCAGCGTTGAAAGGGGGACAGCTTACAATGAGCAGTTCTTC. Translated: CSVERGTAYNEQFF.

This clonotype was counted between two and nine times. V usage is TRBV7-2 and J usage is TRBJ2-1; TRBD2 aligns across 10 bases. CDR3 size: 15 residues. Trimming at V came to 5 bases and at J to 6 bases, leaving 7 bases not matched to a gene. CDR1 is SGHTA and CDR2 is FQGNSA in the germline V gene. CDR3 nucleotides: TGTGCCAGCAGCCCAGCGGGAGGGCCTTTCAATGAGCAGTTCTTC. It translates to CASSPAGGPFNEQFF.

The genes are TRBV15 and TRBJ2-1; weak D call: TRBD2 (5 bases). The V end lost 5 bases, the J end lost 1 base, and 15 bases lay between the germline ends. Germline CDR1 is LNHNV and CDR2 is YYDKDF (reference sequence). The CDR3 has 16 residues. The CDR3 is CATSVLRAASYNEQFF. In nucleotides, the CDR3 is TGTGCCACCAGCGTTCTAAGAGCGGCTTCCTACAATGAGCAGTTCTTC.

This clonotype was found many times. This sequence joins TRBV30 and TRBJ1-5, with TRBD1 matching 10 bases. Germline CDR1 GTSNPN, CDR2 SVGIG (reference sequence). The J segment lost 7 bases and the V segment lost 6 bases, leaving 6 bases of the junction unmatched. This CDR3 is 13 amino acids long. CDR3 sequence reads: CACSTGGQQPQHF. CDR3 bases: TGTGCCTGCTCGACAGGGGGCCAACAGCCCCAGCATTTT.

This clonotype has a handful of counts. This CDR3 reads CATHEGYNEQFF. CDR3 nucleotide sequence: TGCGCCACCCATGAGGGCTACAATGAGCAGTTCTTC. The gene calls are TRBV5-1 and TRBJ2-1, with a tentative D call TRBD2 (5 bases). Germline V gene lookup returns CDR1 SGHRS and CDR2 YFSETQ. The CDR3 totals 12 residues. Deletions cut 9 bases from V and 3 bases from J, with 10 bases between. Drawing the rest from reference TRBV5-1 and TRBJ2-1, the complete variable domain is KAGVTQTPRYLIKTRGQQVTLSCSPISGHRSVSWYQQTPGQGLQFLFEYFSETQRNKGNFPGRFSGRQFSNSRSEMNVSTLELGDSALYLCATHEGYNEQFFGPGTRLTVL.

Only a few counts were recorded for this clonotype. The chain uses TRBV24-1 and TRBJ2-7; D not certain. Trimming took 0 bases from V and 7 from J, leaving 3 bases between them. The CDR3 totals 11 residues. Germline V CDR1 and CDR2: KGHDR, SFDVKD. CDR3 protein: CATSDLKEQYF. CDR3 nucleotides: TGTGCCACCAGTGATTTGAAGGAGCAGTACTTC.

This clonotype was seen a few times. The chain combines TRBV6-5 with TRBJ2-1; D call uncertain. V was clipped by 5 bases and J by 0 bases, with 11 bases between them. The CDR3 contains 15 residues. Germline V lookup: CDR1 MNHEY, CDR2 SVGAGI. The CDR3 nucleotides read TGTGCCAGCAGTGAACACCGGAGCTCCTACAATGAGCAGTTCTTC. Translated, it gives CASSEHRSSYNEQFF.

This clonotype has only a few counts. The rearrangement uses TRBV11-2 and TRBJ1-2, with D unresolved. Trimming removed 3 bases at V and 0 bases at J, with 8 bases between. This CDR3 comprises 14 residues. Germline V gene sequence: CDR1 SGHAT, CDR2 FQNNGV. CDR3 residues: CASSLQRANYGYTF. The CDR3 DNA follows: TGTGCCAGCAGCTTGCAGAGAGCTAACTATGGCTACACCTTC.

The chain recombines TRBV6-1 with TRBJ2-3; D tentatively fits TRBD1 or TRBD2 (6 bases each). Germline assignment: CDR1 MNHNS and CDR2 SASEGT. V lost 0 bases and J 3 bases, leaving 13 bases between the germline ends. The CDR3 consists of 16 residues. The CDR3 sequence: CASSEAWVGGTDTQYF. The CDR3 nucleotides are TGTGCCAGCAGTGAAGCGTGGGTAGGGGGGACAGATACGCAGTATTTT.

This clonotype was seen ten or more times. The junction differs from germline at one of its ends, possibly a read error. The J gene is TRBJ2-5, the V gene TRBV7-7; D not resolved. The germline gives CDR1 SSHAT, CDR2 FNYEAQ (reference sequence). This CDR3 region has 15 residues. The CDR3 is CASSPEVAAWETQYF. The CDR3 DNA sequence: TGTGCTAGCAGCCCCGAGGTCGCAGCGTGGGAGACCCAGTACTTC.

Only a few counts were recorded for this clonotype. The chain combines TRBV7-9 with TRBJ1-3, with D possibly being TRBD1 (5 bases). The ends were cut back, 5 bases at V and 6 bases at J, with 17 bases in the middle. Germline values: CDR1 SEHNR, CDR2 FQNEAQ (reference sequence). The CDR3 length is 15 residues. The CDR3 DNA sequence: TGTGCCAGCAGCCGCGAGGGGTTGGCTGAAAACACCATATATTTT. This encodes CASSREGLAENTIYF.

This clonotype was picked up many times. This chain links TRBV29-1 with TRBJ2-7; D ambiguous. The length of the CDR3 is 13 residues. Trimming took 2 bases from V and 0 from J, leaving 8 bases between them. The germline gives CDR1 SQVTM, CDR2 ANQGSEA. The CDR3 sequence is CSVEPLSSYEQYF. The CDR3 DNA is TGCAGCGTTGAACCCCTAAGCTCCTACGAGCAGTACTTC.

The rearrangement links TRBV9 to TRBJ2-1; D is possibly TRBD2 (5 bases). Between the trimmed V and J ends, which lost 4 bases and 1 base, there was a span of 9 bases. The length of the CDR3 is 14 residues. Germline values: CDR1 SGDLS, CDR2 YYNGEE. The CDR3 reads CASSPRESYNEQFF. As DNA, the CDR3 is TGTGCCAGCAGCCCACGGGAATCCTACAATGAGCAGTTCTTC.